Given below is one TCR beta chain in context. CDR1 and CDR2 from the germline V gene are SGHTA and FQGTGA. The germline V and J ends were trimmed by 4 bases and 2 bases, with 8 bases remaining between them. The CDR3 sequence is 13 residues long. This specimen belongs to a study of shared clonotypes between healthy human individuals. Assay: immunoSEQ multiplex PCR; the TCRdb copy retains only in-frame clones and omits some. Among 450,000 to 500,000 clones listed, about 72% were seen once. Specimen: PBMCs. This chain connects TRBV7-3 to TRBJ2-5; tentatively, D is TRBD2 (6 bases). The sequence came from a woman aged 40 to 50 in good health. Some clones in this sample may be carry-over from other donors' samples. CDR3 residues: CASSSGTQETQYF. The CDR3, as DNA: TGTGCCAGCAGCTCCGGGACTCAAGAGACCCAGTACTTC.